This T cell receptor beta chain derives from a study of cytomegalovirus exposure and HLA in healthy donors. Both 60 Vbeta primers and 13 Jbeta primers went into the PCR. The assay was immunoSEQ multiplex PCR, and TCRdb's table has in-frame clones only and misses some. The repertoire holds some 120,000 clones, about 70% seen once, with 0.87% in the top ten. Germline CDR1 is LGHNA and CDR2 is YNFKEQ. The CDR3 sequence is 17 residues long. The V segment lost 1 base and the J segment 7 bases; nucleotides outside the gene matches: 9. The TCR originated in a woman in her 30s in good health and CMV-seronegative. The sequenced sample was PBMCs. This chain links TRBV4-2 with TRBJ1-6; 8 nucleotides match TRBD1. For the CDR3, the DNA is TGTGCCAGCAGCCAAGCGGAGACAGGGGAGGAAAATTCACCCCTCCACTTT. It is translated as CASSQAETGEENSPLHF.